This record covers a single T cell receptor beta chain. Its target antigen remains unknown. Base-call qualities are not available, and no considerably larger clone is one nucleotide away. Libraries came from 5' RACE. For sequencing, an Illumina HiSeq 2500 was employed. A second about 7 to 11 cycle PCR used a sample-barcoded 5' primer and a J-beta primer mix. A unique molecular identifier was introduced onto each TCR beta cDNA molecule by a template-switch 5' adaptor carrying 12 random nucleotides. At least 3 million CDR3-containing paired-end reads were obtained from each sample. First-strand cDNA synthesis was performed from all RNA using the Mint cDNA synthesis kit, with priming by a TRBC-specific oligonucleotide. Following uracil-DNA glycosylase treatment, all cDNA underwent a first 18-cycle PCR with the universal primers M1SS and BC2_uni_R. Per the original workflow: For normalization, 1 million high-quality reads, each with a distinct molecular identifier, were randomly selected from each sample. Instead of being binned into consensus sequences, reads that shared molecular identifiers were thrown out. MiTCR, run with a Q25 quality threshold and the strictest error-elimination algorithm, handled CDR3 identification, clonotype clustering and error correction. A nonparametric unseen species model with Euler transformation was used to estimate lower-bound total TCR beta diversity. TCRdb trimmed public reads at Q25 via fastp, called clones via MiXCR and kept in-frame beta chains. Identical CDR3 proteins give one entry, which carries the most common genes and DNA. These V and J calls derive from TCRdb rather than the authors' analysis. This sample gives 1.5 million to 1.8 million distinct CDR3 sequences in total; under 55% of them show up just once. Clones ranked in the top ten supply approximately 4% of the sample.

The data stem from a study of blood T cells in healthy people across ages (dated by TCRdb to the mid-2010s). Notes on the research overall: In model experiments, template switching captured roughly one uniquely barcoded TCR beta cDNA molecule for every two T cells. Four age groups were formed from the donors: young (average approximately 16 years), middle-aged (less than 40), aged (more than 55) and long-lived (about 75). Using deep sequencing normalized with unique cDNA molecular identifiers, the study measured how TCR beta repertoire diversity changes with age. Two additional independent replicas of 1 million unique cDNA reads from the same blood draw were analyzed for two donors (one aged 18 to 30 and one aged 80 or older). To avoid experimental bias, donors of different ages were distributed randomly across sequencing lanes.

What the research found in general, with its limitations: Bulk unsorted PBMC profiling prevented conclusive comparison of naive and antigen-experienced compartments. A strong correlation was found between observed TCR beta diversity and the percentage of naive T cells measured by flow cytometry. Observed TCR beta diversity per million T cells fell roughly linearly with age, and a significant reduction was already apparent by age roughly 40. Compared with the aged group, more naive CD4+ T cells, fewer expanded clones and increased TCR diversity were shown by the long-lived group, suggesting age selection. Because donor CMV infection status was unknown, age-related changes in expanded clonotypes were potentially confounded. Estimates of total diversity based on one million sequenced T cells were regarded as lower bounds and as underestimates.

V is reduced by 4 bases and J by 11 bases, leaving a spacing of 15 bases between them. The CDR3 spans 13 residues, from the cysteine through the phenylalanine. Only the CDR3 DNA is retained, 39 bases long and in frame from the first base. Via the germline V gene, CDR1 is ENHRY and CDR2 SYGVKD. The donors were 40 or so Caucasian individuals from Russia, aged 6 to 90 years, who were systemically healthy. Each donor gave around 9 milliliters of peripheral blood, collected into EDTA-treated Vacutainer tubes. Ficoll-Paque density-gradient centrifugation was used to isolate PBMCs, with at least 6 million obtained per sample. Total RNA, at least 6 micrograms per sample, was extracted from PBMCs with Trizol reagent. Naive CD45RAhigh/CD27high T cell percentages were measured by flow cytometry on a PBMC aliquot from every donor.

This TCR came from a woman aged 18-29 years in good health. The specimen sequenced was blood. This sequence uses TRBV10-3 and TRBJ1-5, and perhaps TRBD1 as D gene, on 5 matching bases. The base sequence is TGTGCCATCAGTGCCGGGTCCGAAGGGGCCCAGCATTTT. This encodes CAISAGSEGAQHF.